The present entry profiles one T cell receptor beta chain with its context. The target antigen is unknown. This specimen comes from a study of T-cell reconstitution after alpha-beta-depleted transplantation in children. Findings and caveats of the study: Where some patients showed high TCRbeta diversity at day 60, it came from recipient T cells and thymic progenitors that had survived.

Germline V gives CDR1 SEHNR, CDR2 FQNEAQ (reference sequence). CDR3 size: 17 residues. Trimming took 5 bases from V and 2 from J; bases not matched to a gene: 13. Preparation of the TCRbeta library involved a method that used unique molecular identifiers. TCRdb processed the PCR reads anew with MiXCR; each CDR3 protein has one entry. There are around 300,000 distinct CDR3 sequences in the sample; approximately 23% occur only once, and about 10% lies in the top ten. This chain joins TRBV7-9 and TRBJ2-3, with 7 bases that match TRBD2. The sequencing here drew on PBMCs, mostly from graft donor cells, taken 180 days after TCRalphabeta/CD19-depleted stem cell transplant. The source of this sequence is a male patient younger than 18 who had a stem cell transplant for acute lymphoblastic leukemia, so the T cells may come from the graft donor. The DNA for the CDR3 is TGTGCCAGCAGCCTCGCGAGATATGGGGGGGTCACAGATACGCAGTATTTT. This translates into CASSLARYGGVTDTQYF.